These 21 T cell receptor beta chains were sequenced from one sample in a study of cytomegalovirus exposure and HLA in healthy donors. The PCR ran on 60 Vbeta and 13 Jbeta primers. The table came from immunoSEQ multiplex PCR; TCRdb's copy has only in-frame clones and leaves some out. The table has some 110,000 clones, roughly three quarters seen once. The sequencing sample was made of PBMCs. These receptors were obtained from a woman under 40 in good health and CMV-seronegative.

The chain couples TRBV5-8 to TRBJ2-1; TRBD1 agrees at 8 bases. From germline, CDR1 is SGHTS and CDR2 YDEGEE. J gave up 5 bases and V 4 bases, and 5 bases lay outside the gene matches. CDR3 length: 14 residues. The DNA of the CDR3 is TGTGCCAGCAGCCCGAGGACAGGGAACAATGAGCAGTTCTTC. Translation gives CASSPRTGNNEQFF.

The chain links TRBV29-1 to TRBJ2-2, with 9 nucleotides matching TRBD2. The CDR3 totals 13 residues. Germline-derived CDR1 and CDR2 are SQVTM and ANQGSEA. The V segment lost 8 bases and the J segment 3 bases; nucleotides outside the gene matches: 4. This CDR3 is CSFTSGYTGELFF. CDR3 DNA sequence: TGCAGCTTTACTAGCGGGTACACCGGGGAGCTGTTTTTT.

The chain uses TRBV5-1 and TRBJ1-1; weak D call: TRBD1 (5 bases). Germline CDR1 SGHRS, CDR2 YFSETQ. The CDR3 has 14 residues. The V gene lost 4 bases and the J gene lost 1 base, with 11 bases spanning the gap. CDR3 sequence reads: CASSGGLGNTEAFF. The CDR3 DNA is TGCGCCAGCAGCGGGGGGTTAGGGAACACTGAAGCTTTCTTT. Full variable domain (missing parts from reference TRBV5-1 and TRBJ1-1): KAGVTQTPRYLIKTRGQQVTLSCSPISGHRSVSWYQQTPGQGLQFLFEYFSETQRNKGNFPGRFSGRQFSNSRSEMNVSTLELGDSALYLCASSGGLGNTEAFFGQGTRLTVV.

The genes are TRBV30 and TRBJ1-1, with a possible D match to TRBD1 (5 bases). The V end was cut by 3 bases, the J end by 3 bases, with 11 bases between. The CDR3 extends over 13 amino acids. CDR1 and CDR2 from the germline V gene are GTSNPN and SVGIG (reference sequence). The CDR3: CAWRWSGDTEAFF. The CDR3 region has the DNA TGTGCCTGGAGATGGTCGGGGGACACTGAAGCTTTCTTT.

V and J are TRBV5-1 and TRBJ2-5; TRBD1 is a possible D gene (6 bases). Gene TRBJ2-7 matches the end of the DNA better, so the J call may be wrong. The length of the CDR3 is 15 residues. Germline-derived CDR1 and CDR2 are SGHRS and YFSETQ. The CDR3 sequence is CASSFGTSLSHEQYF. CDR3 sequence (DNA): TGCGCCAGCAGCTTTGGGACATCTCTGTCCCACGAGCAGTACTTC.

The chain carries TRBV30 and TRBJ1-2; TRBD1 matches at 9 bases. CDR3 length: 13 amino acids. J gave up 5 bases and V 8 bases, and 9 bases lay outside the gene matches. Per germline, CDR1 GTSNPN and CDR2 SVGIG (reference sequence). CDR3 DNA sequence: TGTGCCCGGAACAGGGGGCAGAGTTATGGCTACACCTTC. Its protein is CARNRGQSYGYTF. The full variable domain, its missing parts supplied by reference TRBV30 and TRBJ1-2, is SQTIHQWPATLVQPVGSPLSLECTVEGTSNPNLYWYRQAAGRGLQLLFYSVGIGQISSEVPQNLSASRPQDRQFILSSKKLLLSDSGFYLCARNRGQSYGYTFGSGTRLTVV.

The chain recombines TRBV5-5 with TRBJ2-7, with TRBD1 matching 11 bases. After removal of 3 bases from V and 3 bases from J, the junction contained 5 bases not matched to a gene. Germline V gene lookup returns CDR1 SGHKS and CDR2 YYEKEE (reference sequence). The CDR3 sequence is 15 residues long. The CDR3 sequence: CASSSLGTGGYEQYF. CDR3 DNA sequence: TGTGCCAGCAGCTCTTTGGGGACAGGGGGCTACGAGCAGTACTTC.

Here the CDR3 reads CASSSVHSASTDTQYF. CDR3 coding DNA: TGCGCCAGCAGCTCAGTGCACAGTGCTAGCACAGATACGCAGTATTTT. V usage is TRBV5-1 and J usage is TRBJ2-3; D gene ambiguous. V shed 3 bases and J shed 0 bases, with 14 bases lying between them. Germline loops: CDR1 SGHRS, CDR2 YFSETQ. CDR3 length: 16 amino acids.

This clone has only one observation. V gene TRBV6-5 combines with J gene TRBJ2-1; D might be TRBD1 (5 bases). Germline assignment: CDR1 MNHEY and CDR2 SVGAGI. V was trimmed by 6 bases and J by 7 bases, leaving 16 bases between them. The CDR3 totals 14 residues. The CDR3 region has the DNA TGTGCCAGCAGCCTCGCCCAGGGTGGGAATGAGCAGTTCTTC. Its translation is CASSLAQGGNEQFF.

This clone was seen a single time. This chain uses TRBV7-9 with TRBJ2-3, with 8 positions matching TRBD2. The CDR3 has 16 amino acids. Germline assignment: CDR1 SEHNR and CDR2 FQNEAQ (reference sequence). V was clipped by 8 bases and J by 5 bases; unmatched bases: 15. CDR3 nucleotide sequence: TGTGCCAGCCCAGCGGGGGTCTTTACAGAGGGAGATACGCAGTATTTT. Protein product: CASPAGVFTEGDTQYF.

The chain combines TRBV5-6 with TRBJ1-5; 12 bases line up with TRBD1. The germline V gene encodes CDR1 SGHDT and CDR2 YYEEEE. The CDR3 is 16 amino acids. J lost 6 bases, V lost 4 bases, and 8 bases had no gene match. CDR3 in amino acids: CASSGDRGLKGQPQHF. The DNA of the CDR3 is TGTGCCAGCAGCGGGGACAGGGGGCTGAAAGGTCAGCCCCAGCATTTT.

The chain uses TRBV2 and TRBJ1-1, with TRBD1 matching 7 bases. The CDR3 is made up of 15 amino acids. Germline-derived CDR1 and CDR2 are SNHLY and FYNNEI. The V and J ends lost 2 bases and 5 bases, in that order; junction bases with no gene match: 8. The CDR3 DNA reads TGTGCCAGCAGTGAATTGACAGGGCGGTGGACTGAAGCTTTCTTT. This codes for CASSELTGRWTEAFF.

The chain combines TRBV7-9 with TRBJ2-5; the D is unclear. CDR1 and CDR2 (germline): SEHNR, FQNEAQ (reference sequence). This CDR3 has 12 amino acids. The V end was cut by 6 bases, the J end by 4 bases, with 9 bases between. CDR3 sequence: CASSTVGETQYF. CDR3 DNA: TGTGCCAGCAGTACAGTGGGAGAGACCCAGTACTTC. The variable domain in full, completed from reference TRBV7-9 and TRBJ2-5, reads DTGVSQNPRHKITKRGQNVTFRCDPISEHNRLYWYRQTLGQGPEFLTYFQNEAQLEKSRLLSDRFSAERPKGSFSTLEIQRTEQGDSAMYLCASSTVGETQYFGPGTRLLVL.

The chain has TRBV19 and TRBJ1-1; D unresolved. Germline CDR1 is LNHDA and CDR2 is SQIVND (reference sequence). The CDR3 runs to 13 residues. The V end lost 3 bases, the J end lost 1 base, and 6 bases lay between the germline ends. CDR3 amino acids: CASSIYGNTEAFF. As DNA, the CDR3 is TGTGCCAGTAGTATCTACGGGAACACTGAAGCTTTCTTT.

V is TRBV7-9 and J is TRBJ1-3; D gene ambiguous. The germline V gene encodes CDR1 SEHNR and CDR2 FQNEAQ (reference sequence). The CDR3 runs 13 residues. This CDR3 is CAGRGRTLDTIYF. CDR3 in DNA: TGTGCAGGTCGAGGGCGGACGCTTGACACCATATATTTT.

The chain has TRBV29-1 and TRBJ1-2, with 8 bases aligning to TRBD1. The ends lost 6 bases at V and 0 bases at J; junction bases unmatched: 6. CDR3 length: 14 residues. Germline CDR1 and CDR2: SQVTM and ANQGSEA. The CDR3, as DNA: TGCAGCGTCAACGGACAGGGCCCTAACTATGGCTACACCTTC. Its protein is CSVNGQGPNYGYTF.

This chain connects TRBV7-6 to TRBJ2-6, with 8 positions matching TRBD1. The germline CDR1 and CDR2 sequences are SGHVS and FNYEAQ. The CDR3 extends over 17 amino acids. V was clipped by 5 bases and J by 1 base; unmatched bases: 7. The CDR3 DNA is TGTGCCAGCAGCCGCACAGGGGGATGGTCTGGGGCCAACGTCCTGACTTTC. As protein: CASSRTGGWSGANVLTF. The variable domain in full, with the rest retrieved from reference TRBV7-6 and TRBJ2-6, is GAGVSQSPRYKVTKRGQDVALRCDPISGHVSLYWYRQALGQGPEFLTYFNYEAQQDKSGLPNDRFSAERPEGSISTLTIQRTEQRDSAMYRCASSRTGGWSGANVLTFGAGSRLTVL.

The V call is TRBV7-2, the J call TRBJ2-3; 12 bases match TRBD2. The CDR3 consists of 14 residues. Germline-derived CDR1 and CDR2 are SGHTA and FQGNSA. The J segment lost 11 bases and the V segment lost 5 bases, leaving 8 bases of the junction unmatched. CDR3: CASSLGLAGYKQYF. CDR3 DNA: TGTGCCAGCAGCCTCGGACTAGCGGGATATAAGCAGTATTTT. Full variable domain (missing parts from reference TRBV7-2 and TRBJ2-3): GAGVSQSPSNKVTEKGKDVELRCDPISGHTALYWYRQSLGQGLEFLIYFQGNSAPDKSGLPSDRFSAERTGGSVSTLTIQRTQQEDSAVYLCASSLGLAGYKQYFGPGTRLTVL.

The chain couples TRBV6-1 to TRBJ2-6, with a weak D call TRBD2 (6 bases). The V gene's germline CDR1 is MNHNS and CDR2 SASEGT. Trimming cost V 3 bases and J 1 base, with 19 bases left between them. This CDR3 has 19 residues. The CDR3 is CASSDTLWVGGSGANVLTF. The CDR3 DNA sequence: TGTGCCAGCAGTGACACCCTTTGGGTTGGGGGGTCTGGGGCCAACGTCCTGACTTTC.

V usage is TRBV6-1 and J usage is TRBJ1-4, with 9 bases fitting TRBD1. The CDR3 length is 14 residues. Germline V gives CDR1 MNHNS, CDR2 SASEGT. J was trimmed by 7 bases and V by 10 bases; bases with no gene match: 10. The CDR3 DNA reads TGTGCCACCATGCGACCGGGACAGGGTGAAAAACTGTTTTTT. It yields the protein CATMRPGQGEKLFF.

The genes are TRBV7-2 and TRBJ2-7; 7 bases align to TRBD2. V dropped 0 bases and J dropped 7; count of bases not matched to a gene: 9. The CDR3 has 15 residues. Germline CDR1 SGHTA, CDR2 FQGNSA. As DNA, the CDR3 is TGTGCCAGCAGCTTAGCTGTCGGGGGGACGGGTGAGCAGTACTTC. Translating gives CASSLAVGGTGEQYF.